Below, 23 T cell receptor beta chains from the same sample are listed, as sequenced in a study of cytomegalovirus exposure and HLA in healthy donors. Primers for the PCR totalled 60 Vbeta and 13 Jbeta. Repertoires were generated with immunoSEQ multiplex PCR, while TCRdb's copy carries only in-frame clones and drops some. Of fewer than 300,000 clones in the sample, under 90% are singletons; the top ten hold 0.3% to 0.35%. Sample: PBMCs. The receptors derive from a girl aged 2 to 10 in good health and CMV-seronegative.

The chain has TRBV9 and TRBJ2-1; weak D call: TRBD2 (5 bases). Trimming pared 0 bases from V and 6 bases from J, leaving 10 bases between. Germline CDR1 and CDR2: SGDLS and YYNGEE. There are 14 residues in the CDR3. CDR3 sequence reads: CASSVAGGPNEQFF. The CDR3 DNA is TGTGCCAGCAGCGTAGCGGGCGGGCCCAATGAGCAGTTCTTC.

This sequence joins TRBV19 and TRBJ1-5; D is possibly TRBD1 (6 bases). Per the germline V gene, CDR1 is LNHDA and CDR2 is SQIVND (reference sequence). Trimming pared 2 bases from V and 1 base from J, leaving 12 bases between. The CDR3 is 16 amino acids. For the CDR3, the DNA is TGTGCCAGTAGTATACACCACAGGGCGAGCAATCAGCCCCAGCATTTT. As protein: CASSIHHRASNQPQHF.

This clone was counted between two and nine times. CDR3 residues: CASSPKSEGFSNQPQHF. The CDR3 DNA sequence: TGTGCCAGCAGCCCAAAGTCGGAGGGCTTTAGCAATCAGCCCCAGCATTTT. This rearrangement joins TRBV7-7 to TRBJ1-5; D is unresolved. The germline V gene encodes CDR1 SSHAT and CDR2 FNYEAQ (reference sequence). Trimming stripped 5 bases from V and 0 bases from J, with 17 bases between. The CDR3 sequence is 17 residues long.

V usage is TRBV28 and J usage is TRBJ1-2; no reliable D call. Trimming took 3 bases from V and 5 from J, leaving 13 bases between them. Germline V gives CDR1 MDHEN, CDR2 SYDVKM. The CDR3 has 14 residues. The DNA of the CDR3 is TGTGCCAGCAGTTTGGCGGGGTTTGGTTATGGCTACACCTTC. Its protein is CASSLAGFGYGYTF.

The V and J genes are TRBV25-1 and TRBJ2-7; D gene ambiguous. The CDR3 has 14 residues. V was trimmed by 4 bases and J by 2 bases, leaving 12 bases between them. CDR1 and CDR2 (germline): MGHDK, SYGVNS. Here the CDR3 DNA reads TGTGCCAGCAGTGGAACGGGTCTAACCTACGAGCAGTACTTC. Amino acids: CASSGTGLTYEQYF.

The J gene is TRBJ1-1, the V gene TRBV28, with 9 bases fitting TRBD1. CDR1 MDHEN and CDR2 SYDVKM come from the germline V gene. The CDR3 spans 20 residues. J gave up 1 base and V 2 bases, and 17 bases lay outside the gene matches. CDR3 in amino acids: CASSLLRRTGVSFSNTEAFF. CDR3 DNA sequence: TGTGCCAGCAGTTTACTCCGTCGGACAGGGGTTTCCTTCTCGAACACTGAAGCTTTCTTT.

The genes are TRBV27 and TRBJ1-2; TRBD1 matches at 8 bases. CDR1 and CDR2 (germline): MNHEY, SMNVEV (reference sequence). The trim removed 6 bases at V and 5 bases at J, leaving 11 bases unmatched. CDR3 length equals 15 residues. CDR3 DNA sequence: TGTGCCAGCAGCTCCGCCGGGACAGGACTTTATGGCTACACCTTC. Translating gives CASSSAGTGLYGYTF.

The chain combines TRBV6-1 with TRBJ1-2; 7 bases align to TRBD1. With 2 bases clipped from V and 3 bases from J, the junction kept 12 bases outside the gene matches. Germline loops: CDR1 MNHNS, CDR2 SASEGT. There are 17 residues in the CDR3. This chain's CDR3 is CASSELPRGFLYYGYTF. CDR3 in DNA: TGTGCCAGCAGTGAACTCCCCAGGGGGTTTCTCTACTATGGCTACACCTTC.

The rearrangement links TRBV28 to TRBJ2-6; D is unresolved. CDR1 MDHEN and CDR2 SYDVKM come from the germline V gene. V gave up 4 bases and J gave up 0 bases, with 4 bases separating them. The CDR3 has 14 residues. In DNA, the CDR3 is TGTGCCAGCAGTTCTCTCTCTGGGGCCAACGTCCTGACTTTC. Amino acids: CASSSLSGANVLTF.

Notes on this clone: The conserved phenylalanine or tryptophan normally closing the CDR3 is absent here, so this likely arose from a read error. CDR3 amino acids: CASSSPGTGGHQPQHL. CDR3 DNA sequence: TGTGCCAGCAGCTCCCCCGGGACAGGGGGGCATCAGCCCCAGCATCTT. The V and J genes are TRBV6-6 and TRBJ1-5; 11 nucleotides match TRBD1. The J segment lost 5 bases and the V segment lost 6 bases, leaving 9 bases of the junction unmatched. In germline, CDR1 is MNHNY, CDR2 SVGAGI (reference sequence). The CDR3 length is 16 residues.

The chain employs TRBV5-6 and TRBJ2-2; 10 positions match TRBD1. Germline lookup yields CDR1 SGHDT and CDR2 YYEEEE. V lost 6 bases to trimming and J lost 8 bases; unmatched junction nucleotides: 13. This CDR3 is 16 amino acids long. The CDR3 here is CASTEPRQGASGELFF. CDR3 in DNA: TGTGCCAGCACCGAACCCCGACAGGGGGCAAGTGGGGAGCTGTTTTTT. Full variable domain (missing parts from reference TRBV5-6 and TRBJ2-2): DAGVTQSPTHLIKTRGQQVTLRCSPKSGHDTVSWYQQALGQGPQFIFQYYEEEERQRGNFPDRFSGHQFPNYSSELNVNALLLGDSALYLCASTEPRQGASGELFFGEGSRLTVL.

This chain connects TRBV5-1 to TRBJ1-4; maybe TRBD1 (6 bases). Germline lookup yields CDR1 SGHRS and CDR2 YFSETQ. Trimming pared 4 bases from V and 7 bases from J, leaving 23 bases between. This CDR3 contains 17 residues. In DNA form, the CDR3 reads TGCGCCAGCAGCCCAAATCACCACAGGGTCGTAGGTGAAAAACTGTTTTTT. Its translation is CASSPNHHRVVGEKLFF.

The gene calls are TRBV10-1 and TRBJ1-5, with a tentative D call TRBD1 (5 bases). Germline loops: CDR1 WNHNN, CDR2 SYGVQD (reference sequence). The V and J ends lost 3 bases and 6 bases respectively, with 12 bases between them. The CDR3 consists of 14 residues. CDR3 loop: CASSDSGPGQPQHF. The CDR3 DNA follows: TGCGCCAGCAGTGATTCAGGGCCGGGTCAGCCCCAGCATTTT.

The chain combines TRBV5-1 with TRBJ2-4; D call uncertain. The V end lost 1 base, the J end lost 0 bases, and 14 bases lay between the germline ends. The length of the CDR3 is 17 residues. The V gene's germline CDR1 is SGHRS and CDR2 YFSETQ. CDR3 in DNA: TGCGCCAGCAGCTTGTTCTGGAACAGAGTAGCCAAAAACATTCAGTACTTC. Amino acids: CASSLFWNRVAKNIQYF.

The V call is TRBV20-1, the J call TRBJ2-1; D possibly corresponds to TRBD2 (5 bases). The length of the CDR3 is 9 residues. V gave up 6 bases and J gave up 8 bases, with 5 bases separating them. Per germline, CDR1 DFQATT and CDR2 SNEGSKA (reference sequence). For the CDR3, the DNA is TGCAGTGCCGGGGATGAGCAGTTCTTC. Its protein product is CSAGDEQFF.

The chain carries TRBV6-5 and TRBJ2-3, with D possibly matching TRBD2 (6 bases). Trimming shortened V by 5 bases and J by 1 base, and 13 bases separated the two germline ends. Germline assignment: CDR1 MNHEY and CDR2 SVGAGI. The CDR3 runs to 15 residues. The CDR3 spells CASSPLGGGTDTQYF. The CDR3 nucleotides read TGTGCCAGCAGTCCCCTCGGAGGGGGCACAGATACGCAGTATTTT.

The rearrangement uses TRBV10-3 and TRBJ2-1; 8 bases align to TRBD2. The CDR3 totals 14 residues. CDR1 and CDR2 from the germline V gene are ENHRY and SYGVKD. After removal of 8 bases from V and 7 bases from J, the junction contained 10 bases not matched to a gene. CDR3 protein: CAIQPAGVSNEQFF. The CDR3 region has the DNA TGTGCCATCCAACCAGCGGGAGTATCGAATGAGCAGTTCTTC.

Comment on this clone: Compared with germline, one end of the junction differs, possibly owing to a read error. CDR3 in amino acids: CSSSTGGETQYF. The CDR3 region has the DNA TGTTCCAGCAGCACCGGGGGTGAGACCCAGTACTTC. The rearrangement joins TRBV7-9 to TRBJ2-5; a weak D match, TRBD2 (6 bases). The CDR3 has 12 residues. CDR1 is SEHNR and CDR2 is FQNEAQ in the germline V gene (reference sequence).

The gene calls are TRBV9 and TRBJ1-2, with a tentative D call TRBD1 (6 bases). Germline V gene data show CDR1 as SGDLS and CDR2 as YYNGEE. The CDR3 length is 16 residues. V dropped 0 bases and J dropped 2 bases, with 14 bases sitting between them. CDR3 protein: CASSVDPQGRNYGYTF. CDR3 nucleotide sequence: TGTGCCAGCAGCGTAGACCCCCAGGGGCGCAACTATGGCTACACCTTC.

V gene TRBV7-9 combines with J gene TRBJ1-3; D is ambiguous. Germline CDR1 is SEHNR and CDR2 is FQNEAQ (reference sequence). The CDR3 loop spans 19 amino acids. V was shortened by 5 bases and J by 0 bases, with 23 bases between the two germline ends. In nucleotides, the CDR3 is TGTGCCAGCAGCCGAGGCGGGTCCAGTATACCCTCCTCTGGAAACACCATATATTTT. It specifies CASSRGGSSIPSSGNTIYF.

The V call is TRBV29-1, the J call TRBJ2-7, with D possibly being TRBD1 (6 bases). CDR1 is SQVTM, CDR2 ANQGSEA, per germline. This CDR3 is built from 13 residues. V was trimmed by 7 bases and J by 2 bases, leaving 15 bases between them. The CDR3 sequence is CSAMTGGTYEQYF. The CDR3 DNA reads as TGCAGCGCCATGACAGGAGGCACCTACGAGCAGTACTTC.

Only one count was recorded for this clone. The chain combines TRBV19 with TRBJ2-1; no definite D call. The CDR3 is made up of 14 amino acids. Germline lookup yields CDR1 LNHDA and CDR2 SQIVND (reference sequence). The V end lost 3 bases, the J end lost 4 bases, and 10 bases lay between the germline ends. As DNA, the CDR3 is TGTGCCAGTAGTATGGGCTCCTCTTACAATGAGCAGTTCTTC. Residues: CASSMGSSYNEQFF.

The V call is TRBV27, the J call TRBJ2-3, with TRBD1 matching 10 bases. From germline, CDR1 is MNHEY and CDR2 SMNVEV (reference sequence). The CDR3 totals 17 residues. Losses at the gene ends were 5 bases for V and 8 bases for J; bases not matched to a gene: 16. The CDR3 DNA is TGTGCCAGCAGTGTAAAGACAGGGGGCGTCTCATACGGTACGCAGTATTTT. Translating it yields CASSVKTGGVSYGTQYF.